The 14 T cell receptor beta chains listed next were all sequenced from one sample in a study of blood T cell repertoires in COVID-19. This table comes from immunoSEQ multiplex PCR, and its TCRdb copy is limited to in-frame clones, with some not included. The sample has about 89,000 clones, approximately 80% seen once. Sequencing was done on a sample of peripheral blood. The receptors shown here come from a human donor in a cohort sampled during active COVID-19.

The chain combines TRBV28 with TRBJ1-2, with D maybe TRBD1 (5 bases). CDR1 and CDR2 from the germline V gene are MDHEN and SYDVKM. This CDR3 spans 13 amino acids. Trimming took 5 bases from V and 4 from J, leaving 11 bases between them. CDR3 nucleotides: TGTGCCAGCAGTCGAGCCGGGGGCTATGGCTACACCTTC. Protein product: CASSRAGGYGYTF.

This CDR3 is CASSGAAPYNSPLHF. The CDR3 DNA reads TGTGCCTCCAGCGGGGCTGCCCCTTATAATTCACCCCTCCACTTT. V gene TRBV28 combines with J gene TRBJ1-6; weak D call: TRBD1 (5 bases). Germline values: CDR1 MDHEN, CDR2 SYDVKM. V lost 11 bases and J lost 4, with 18 bases in between. This CDR3 contains 15 residues.

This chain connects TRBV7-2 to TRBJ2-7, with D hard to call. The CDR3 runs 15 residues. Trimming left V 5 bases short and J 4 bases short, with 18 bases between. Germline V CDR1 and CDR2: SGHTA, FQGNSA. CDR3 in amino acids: CASSPGDVGWYEQYF. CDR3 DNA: TGTGCCAGCAGCCCCGGCGACGTGGGCTGGTACGAGCAGTACTTC. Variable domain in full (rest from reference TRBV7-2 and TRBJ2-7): GAGVSQSPSNKVTEKGKDVELRCDPISGHTALYWYRQSLGQGLEFLIYFQGNSAPDKSGLPSDRFSAERTGGSVSTLTIQRTQQEDSAVYLCASSPGDVGWYEQYFGPGTRLTVT.

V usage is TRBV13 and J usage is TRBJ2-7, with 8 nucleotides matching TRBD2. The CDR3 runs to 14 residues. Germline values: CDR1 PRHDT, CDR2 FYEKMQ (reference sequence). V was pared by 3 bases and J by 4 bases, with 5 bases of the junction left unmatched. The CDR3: CASSLGGRMYEQYF. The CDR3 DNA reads TGTGCCAGCAGCTTGGGCGGGAGGATGTACGAGCAGTACTTC.

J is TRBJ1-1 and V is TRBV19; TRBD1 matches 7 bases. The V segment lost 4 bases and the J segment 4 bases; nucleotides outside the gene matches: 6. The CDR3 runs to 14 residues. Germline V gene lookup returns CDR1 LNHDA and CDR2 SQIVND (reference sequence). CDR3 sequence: CASSTRTGSTEAFF. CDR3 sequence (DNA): TGTGCCAGTAGTACACGGACAGGTAGCACTGAAGCTTTCTTT. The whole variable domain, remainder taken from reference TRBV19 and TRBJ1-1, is DGGITQSPKYLFRKEGQNVTLSCEQNLNHDAMYWYRQDPGQGLRLIYYSQIVNDFQKGDIAEGYSVSREKKESFPLTVTSAQKNPTAFYLCASSTRTGSTEAFFGQGTRLTVV.

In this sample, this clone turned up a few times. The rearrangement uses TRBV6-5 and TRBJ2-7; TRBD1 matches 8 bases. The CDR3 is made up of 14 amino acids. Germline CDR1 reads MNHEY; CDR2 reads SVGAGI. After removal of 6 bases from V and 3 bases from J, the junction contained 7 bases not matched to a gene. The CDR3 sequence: CASRDRVSVYEQYF. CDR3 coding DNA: TGTGCCAGCAGGGACAGGGTCTCAGTCTACGAGCAGTACTTC.

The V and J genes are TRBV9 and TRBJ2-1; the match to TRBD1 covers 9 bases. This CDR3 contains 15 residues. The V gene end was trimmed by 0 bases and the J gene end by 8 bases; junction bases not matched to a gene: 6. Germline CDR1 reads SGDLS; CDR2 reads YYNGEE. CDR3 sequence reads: CASSVGWDRAHEQFF. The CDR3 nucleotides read TGTGCCAGCAGCGTAGGGTGGGACAGGGCCCATGAGCAGTTCTTC.

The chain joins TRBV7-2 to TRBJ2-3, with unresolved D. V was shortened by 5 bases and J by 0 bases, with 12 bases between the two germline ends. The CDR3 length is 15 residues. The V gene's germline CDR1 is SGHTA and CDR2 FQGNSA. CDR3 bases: TGTGCCAGCAGCAGTATGCGGAGTAGCACAGATACGCAGTATTTT. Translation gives CASSSMRSSTDTQYF.

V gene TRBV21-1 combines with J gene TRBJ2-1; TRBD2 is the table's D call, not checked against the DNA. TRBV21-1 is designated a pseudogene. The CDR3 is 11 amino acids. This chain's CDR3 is CASSKEGGTIF. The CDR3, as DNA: TGTGCCAGCAGCAAAGAGGGAGGCACGATCTTC.

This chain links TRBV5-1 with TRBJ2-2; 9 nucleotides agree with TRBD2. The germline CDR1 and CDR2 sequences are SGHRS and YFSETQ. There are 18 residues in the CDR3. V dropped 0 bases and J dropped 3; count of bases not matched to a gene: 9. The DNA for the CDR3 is TGCGCCAGCAGCTTGGTTCTTAGCGGGAGAAGGGACACCGGGGAGCTGTTTTTT. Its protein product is CASSLVLSGRRDTGELFF. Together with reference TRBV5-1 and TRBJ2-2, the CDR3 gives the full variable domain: KAGVTQTPRYLIKTRGQQVTLSCSPISGHRSVSWYQQTPGQGLQFLFEYFSETQRNKGNFPGRFSGRQFSNSRSEMNVSTLELGDSALYLCASSLVLSGRRDTGELFFGEGSRLTVL.

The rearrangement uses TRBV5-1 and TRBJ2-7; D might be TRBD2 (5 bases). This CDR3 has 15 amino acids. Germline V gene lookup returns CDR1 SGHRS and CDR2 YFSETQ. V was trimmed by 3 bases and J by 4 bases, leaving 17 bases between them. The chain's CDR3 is CASSSGGGLGYEQYF. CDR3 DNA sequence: TGCGCCAGCAGCTCCGGCGGCGGGCTGGGGTACGAGCAGTACTTC.

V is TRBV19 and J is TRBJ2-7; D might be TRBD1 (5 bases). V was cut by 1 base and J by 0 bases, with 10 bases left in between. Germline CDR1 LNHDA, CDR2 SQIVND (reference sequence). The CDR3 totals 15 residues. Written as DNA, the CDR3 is TGTGCCAGTAGTATAGTCGACAGTAGCTCCTACGAGCAGTACTTC. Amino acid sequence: CASSIVDSSSYEQYF.

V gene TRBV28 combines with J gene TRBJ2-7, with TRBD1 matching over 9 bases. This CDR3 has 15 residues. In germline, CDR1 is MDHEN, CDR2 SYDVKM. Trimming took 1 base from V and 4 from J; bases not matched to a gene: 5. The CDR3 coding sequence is TGTGCCAGCAGTTTATCCGGGACAGGGAATTACGAGCAGTACTTC. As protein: CASSLSGTGNYEQYF.

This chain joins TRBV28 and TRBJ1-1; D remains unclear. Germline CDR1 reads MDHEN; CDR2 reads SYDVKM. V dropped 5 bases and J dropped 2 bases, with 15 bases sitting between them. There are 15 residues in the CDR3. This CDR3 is CASSPRRQLNTEAFF. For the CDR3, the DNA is TGTGCCAGCAGTCCTCGTCGTCAGTTAAACACTGAAGCTTTCTTT.